The TCR beta chain described here comes from a study of blood T cell repertoires in COVID-19. For the study at large: The study drew acute and convalescent COVID-19 samples from the United States, Italy and Spain.

Measured with immunoSEQ multiplex PCR; TCRdb has only the in-frame clones, and not every one. The sample lists about 160,000 clones, just under 85% seen once, with about a fifth in the top ten. This clone was seen a single time. V shed 4 bases, J shed 7 bases, and the junction held 10 bases outside the gene matches. This CDR3 comprises 15 residues. Germline CDR1 MNHEY, CDR2 SMNVEV (reference sequence). The sequencing sample was made of peripheral blood. The clonotype originates from a woman older than 75 with acute or convalescent COVID-19. The chain combines TRBV27 with TRBJ2-1; TRBD1 matches at 7 bases. Here the CDR3 reads CASSYRDRDENEQFF. Written as DNA, the CDR3 is TGTGCCAGCAGTTACCGGGACAGAGACGAGAATGAGCAGTTCTTC.